This T cell receptor (beta chain) was sequenced in a study of blood T cell repertoires in COVID-19. Turning to the study itself: T cells, B-cell-depleted T cells, or PBMCs supplied cDNA or gDNA.

Method: immunoSEQ multiplex PCR; TCRdb's copy keeps in-frame clones and lacks some. This table holds about 90,000 clones, less than 80% found once. This CDR3 has 17 amino acids. V was pared by 2 bases and J by 2 bases, with 7 bases of the junction left unmatched. Germline V lookup: CDR1 MNHNS, CDR2 SASEGT. Material for sequencing was peripheral blood. The chain carries TRBV6-1 and TRBJ1-5; 9 bases are shared with TRBD1. This sequence originates from a woman older than 75 with acute or convalescent COVID-19. CDR3 coding DNA: TGTGCCAGCAGTGAAAGGGAACAGGGGGCGGGCAATCAGCCCCAGCATTTT. This encodes CASSEREQGAGNQPQHF.